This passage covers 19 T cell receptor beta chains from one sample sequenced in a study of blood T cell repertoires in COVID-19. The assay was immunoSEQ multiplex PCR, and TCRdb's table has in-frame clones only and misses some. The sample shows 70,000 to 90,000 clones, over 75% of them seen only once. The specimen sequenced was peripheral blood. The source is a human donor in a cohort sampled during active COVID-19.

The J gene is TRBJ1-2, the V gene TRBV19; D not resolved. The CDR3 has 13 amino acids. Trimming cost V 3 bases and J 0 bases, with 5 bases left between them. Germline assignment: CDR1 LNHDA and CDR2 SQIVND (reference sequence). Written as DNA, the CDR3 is TGTGCCAGTAGTATCCTAGCTAACTATGGCTACACCTTC. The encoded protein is CASSILANYGYTF. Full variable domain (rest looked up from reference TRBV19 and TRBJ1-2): DGGITQSPKYLFRKEGQNVTLSCEQNLNHDAMYWYRQDPGQGLRLIYYSQIVNDFQKGDIAEGYSVSREKKESFPLTVTSAQKNPTAFYLCASSILANYGYTFGSGTRLTVV.

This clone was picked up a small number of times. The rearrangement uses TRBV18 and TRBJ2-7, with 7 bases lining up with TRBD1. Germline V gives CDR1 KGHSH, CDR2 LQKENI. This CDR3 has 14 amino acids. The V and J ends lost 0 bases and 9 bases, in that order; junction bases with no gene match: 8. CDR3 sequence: CASSPPGQTPGQYF. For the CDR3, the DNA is TGTGCCAGCTCACCACCGGGACAGACCCCGGGGCAGTACTTC.

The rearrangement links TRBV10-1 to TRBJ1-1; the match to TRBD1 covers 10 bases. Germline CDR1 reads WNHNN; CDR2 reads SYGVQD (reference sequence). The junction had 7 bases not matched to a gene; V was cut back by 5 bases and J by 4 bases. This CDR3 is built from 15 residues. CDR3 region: CASSQSRTGGTEAFF. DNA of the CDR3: TGCGCCAGCAGTCAATCTCGGACAGGGGGCACTGAAGCTTTCTTT.

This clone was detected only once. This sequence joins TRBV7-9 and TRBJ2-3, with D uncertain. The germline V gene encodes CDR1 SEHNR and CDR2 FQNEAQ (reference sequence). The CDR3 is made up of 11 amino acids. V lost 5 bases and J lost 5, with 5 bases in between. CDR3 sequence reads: CASSPLDTQYF. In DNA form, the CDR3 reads TGTGCCAGCAGCCCCCTAGATACGCAGTATTTT.

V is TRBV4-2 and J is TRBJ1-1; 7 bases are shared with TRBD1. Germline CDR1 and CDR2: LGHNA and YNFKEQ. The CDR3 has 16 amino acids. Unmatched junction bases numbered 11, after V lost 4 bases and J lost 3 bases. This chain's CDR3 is CASSLTGAGMDTEAFF. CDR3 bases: TGTGCCAGCAGCCTCACAGGGGCGGGGATGGACACTGAAGCTTTCTTT.

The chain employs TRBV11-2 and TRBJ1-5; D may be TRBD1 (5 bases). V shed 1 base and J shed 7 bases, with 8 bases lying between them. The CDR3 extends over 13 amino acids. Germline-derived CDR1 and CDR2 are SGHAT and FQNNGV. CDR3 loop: CASSLAREQPQHF. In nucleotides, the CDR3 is TGTGCCAGCAGCTTAGCCAGGGAACAGCCCCAGCATTTT.

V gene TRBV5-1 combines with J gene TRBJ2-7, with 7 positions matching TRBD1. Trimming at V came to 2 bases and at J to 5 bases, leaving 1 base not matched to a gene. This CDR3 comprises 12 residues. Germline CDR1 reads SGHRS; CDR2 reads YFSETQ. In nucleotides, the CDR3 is TGCGCCAGCAGCTTACAGGGGAACGAGCAGTACTTC. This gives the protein CASSLQGNEQYF.

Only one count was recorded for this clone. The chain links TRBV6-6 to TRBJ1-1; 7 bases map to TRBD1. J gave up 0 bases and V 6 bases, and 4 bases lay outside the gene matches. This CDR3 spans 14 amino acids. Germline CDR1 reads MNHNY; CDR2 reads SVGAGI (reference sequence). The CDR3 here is CASSPDRVNTEAFF. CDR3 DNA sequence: TGTGCCAGCAGCCCCGACAGGGTGAACACTGAAGCTTTCTTT.

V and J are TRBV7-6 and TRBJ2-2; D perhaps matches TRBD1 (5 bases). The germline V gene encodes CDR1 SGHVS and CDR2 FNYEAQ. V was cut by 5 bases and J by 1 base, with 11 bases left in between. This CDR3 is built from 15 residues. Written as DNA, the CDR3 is TGTGCCAGCAGCCAGAAGGGGCTGAACACCGGGGAGCTGTTTTTT. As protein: CASSQKGLNTGELFF.

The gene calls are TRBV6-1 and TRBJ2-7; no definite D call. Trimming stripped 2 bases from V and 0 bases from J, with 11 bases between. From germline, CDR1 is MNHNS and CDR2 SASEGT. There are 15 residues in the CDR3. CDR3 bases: TGTGCCAGCAGTGAAATAGACATTGCCTCCTACGAGCAGTACTTC. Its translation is CASSEIDIASYEQYF.

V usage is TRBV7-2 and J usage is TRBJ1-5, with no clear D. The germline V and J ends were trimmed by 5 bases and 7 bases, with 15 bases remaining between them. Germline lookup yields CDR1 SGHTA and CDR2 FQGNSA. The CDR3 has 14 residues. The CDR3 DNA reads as TGTGCCAGCAGCCTACCCCCCCCGAACCAGCCCCAGCATTTT. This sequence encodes CASSLPPPNQPQHF.

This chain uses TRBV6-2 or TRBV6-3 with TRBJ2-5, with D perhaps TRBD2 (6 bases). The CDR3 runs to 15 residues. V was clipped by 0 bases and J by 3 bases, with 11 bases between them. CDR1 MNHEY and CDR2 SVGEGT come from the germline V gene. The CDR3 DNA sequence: TGTGCCAGCAGTTACTCGGTTAGGAGGGAAGAGACCCAGTACTTC. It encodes CASSYSVRREETQYF.

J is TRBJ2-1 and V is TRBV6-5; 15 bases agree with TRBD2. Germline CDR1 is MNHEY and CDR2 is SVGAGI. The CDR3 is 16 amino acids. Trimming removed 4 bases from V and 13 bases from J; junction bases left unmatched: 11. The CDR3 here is CASSFGLAGGLVRQFF. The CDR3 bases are TGTGCCAGCAGTTTTGGACTAGCGGGGGGGCTGGTCAGACAGTTCTTC.

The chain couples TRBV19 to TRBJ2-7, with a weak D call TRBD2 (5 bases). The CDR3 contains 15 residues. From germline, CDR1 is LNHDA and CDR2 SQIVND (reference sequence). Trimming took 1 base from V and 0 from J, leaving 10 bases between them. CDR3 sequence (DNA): TGTGCCAGTAGTATAGTCCTCGGGGACTCCTACGAGCAGTACTTC. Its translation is CASSIVLGDSYEQYF.

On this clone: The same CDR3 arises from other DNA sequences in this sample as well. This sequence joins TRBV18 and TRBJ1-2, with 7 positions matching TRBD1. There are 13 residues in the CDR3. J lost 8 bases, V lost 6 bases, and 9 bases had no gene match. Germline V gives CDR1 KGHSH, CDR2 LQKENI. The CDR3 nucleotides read TGTGCCAGCTCCCGCGACAGGGAGCCCGGCTACACCTTC. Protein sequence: CASSRDREPGYTF.

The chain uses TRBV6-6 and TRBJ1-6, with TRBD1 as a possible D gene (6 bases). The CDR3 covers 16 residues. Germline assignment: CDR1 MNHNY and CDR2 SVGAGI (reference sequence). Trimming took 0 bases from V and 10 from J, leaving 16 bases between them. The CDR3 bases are TGTGCCAGCAGTTACTCCCGATCAACAGGGATCTCACCCCTCCACTTT. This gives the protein CASSYSRSTGISPLHF.

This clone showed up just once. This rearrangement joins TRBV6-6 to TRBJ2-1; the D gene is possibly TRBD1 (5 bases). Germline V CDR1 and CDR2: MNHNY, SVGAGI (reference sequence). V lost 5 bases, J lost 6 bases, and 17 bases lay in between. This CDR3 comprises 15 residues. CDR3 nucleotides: TGTGCCAGCAGTCTATCCGCGACAGCCTCCAATGAGCAGTTCTTC. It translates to CASSLSATASNEQFF.

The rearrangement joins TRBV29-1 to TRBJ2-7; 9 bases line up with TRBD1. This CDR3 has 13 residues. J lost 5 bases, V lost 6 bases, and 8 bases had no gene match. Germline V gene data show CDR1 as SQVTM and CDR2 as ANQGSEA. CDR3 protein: CSVPGQGFDEQYF. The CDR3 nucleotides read TGCAGCGTGCCGGGACAGGGTTTCGACGAGCAGTACTTC.

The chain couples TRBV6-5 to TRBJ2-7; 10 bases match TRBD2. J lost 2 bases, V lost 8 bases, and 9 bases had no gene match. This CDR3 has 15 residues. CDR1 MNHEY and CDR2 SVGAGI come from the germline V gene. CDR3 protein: CASGLGLAKAYEQYF. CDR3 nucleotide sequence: TGTGCCAGCGGACTGGGACTAGCGAAGGCCTACGAGCAGTACTTC.